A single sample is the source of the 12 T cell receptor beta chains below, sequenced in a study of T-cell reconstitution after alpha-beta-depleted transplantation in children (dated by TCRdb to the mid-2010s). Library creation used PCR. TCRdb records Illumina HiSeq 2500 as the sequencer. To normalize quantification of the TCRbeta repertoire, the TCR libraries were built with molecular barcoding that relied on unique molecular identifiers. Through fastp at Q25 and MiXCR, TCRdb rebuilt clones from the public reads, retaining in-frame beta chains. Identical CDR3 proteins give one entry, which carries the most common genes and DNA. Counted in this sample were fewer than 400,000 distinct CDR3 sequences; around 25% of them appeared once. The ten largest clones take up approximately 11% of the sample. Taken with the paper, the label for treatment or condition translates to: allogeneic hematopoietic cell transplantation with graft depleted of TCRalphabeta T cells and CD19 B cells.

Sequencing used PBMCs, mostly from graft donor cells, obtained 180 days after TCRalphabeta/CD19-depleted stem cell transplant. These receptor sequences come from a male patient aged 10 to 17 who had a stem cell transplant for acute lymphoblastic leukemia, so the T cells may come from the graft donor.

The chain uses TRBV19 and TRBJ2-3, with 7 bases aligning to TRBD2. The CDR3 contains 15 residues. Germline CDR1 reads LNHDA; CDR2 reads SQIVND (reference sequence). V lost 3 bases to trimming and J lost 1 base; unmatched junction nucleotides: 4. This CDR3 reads CASSMPGGRTDTQYF. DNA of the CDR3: TGTGCCAGTAGTATGCCGGGGGGACGCACAGATACGCAGTATTTT.

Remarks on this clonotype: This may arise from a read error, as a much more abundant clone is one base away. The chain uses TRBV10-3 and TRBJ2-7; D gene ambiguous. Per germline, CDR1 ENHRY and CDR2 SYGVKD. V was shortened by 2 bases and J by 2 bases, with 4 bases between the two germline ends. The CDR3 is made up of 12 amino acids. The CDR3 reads CAISEGAYEQYF. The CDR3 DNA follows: TGTGCCATCAGTGAGGGGGCCTACGAGCAGTACTTC.

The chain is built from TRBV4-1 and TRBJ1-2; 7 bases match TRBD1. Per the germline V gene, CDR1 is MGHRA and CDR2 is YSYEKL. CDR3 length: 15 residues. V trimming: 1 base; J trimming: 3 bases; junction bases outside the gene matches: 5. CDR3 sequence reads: CASSQASGGYYGYTF. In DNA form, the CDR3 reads TGCGCCAGCAGCCAAGCTTCAGGGGGTTACTATGGCTACACCTTC.

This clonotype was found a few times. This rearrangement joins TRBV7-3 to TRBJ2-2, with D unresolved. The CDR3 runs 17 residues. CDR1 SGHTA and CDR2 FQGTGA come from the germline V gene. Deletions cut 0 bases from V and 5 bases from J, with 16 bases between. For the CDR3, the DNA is TGTGCCAGCAGCTTAACGTACATGCCCCCGAGGACCGGGGAGCTGTTTTTT. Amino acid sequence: CASSLTYMPPRTGELFF.

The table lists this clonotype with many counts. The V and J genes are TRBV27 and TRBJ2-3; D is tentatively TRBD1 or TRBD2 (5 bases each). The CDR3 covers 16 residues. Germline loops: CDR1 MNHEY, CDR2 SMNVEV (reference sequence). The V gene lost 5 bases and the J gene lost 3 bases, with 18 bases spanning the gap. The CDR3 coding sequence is TGTGCCAGCAGTGGCGTCGGGACCCCGGGGACAGATACGCAGTATTTT. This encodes CASSGVGTPGTDTQYF.

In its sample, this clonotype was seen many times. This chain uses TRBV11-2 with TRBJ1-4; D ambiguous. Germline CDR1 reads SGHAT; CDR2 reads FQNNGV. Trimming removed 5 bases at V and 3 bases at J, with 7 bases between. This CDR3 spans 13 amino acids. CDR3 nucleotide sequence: TGTGCCAGCAGCCGGCAGTCTAATGAAAAACTGTTTTTT. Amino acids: CASSRQSNEKLFF.

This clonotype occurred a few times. The CDR3 reads CSVVRTSGLHYEQYF. CDR3 DNA: TGCAGCGTCGTTAGGACTAGCGGGCTCCACTACGAGCAGTACTTC. This chain uses TRBV29-1 with TRBJ2-7; 11 positions match TRBD2. CDR1 SQVTM and CDR2 ANQGSEA come from the germline V gene. The CDR3 extends over 15 amino acids. The J segment lost 3 bases and the V segment lost 6 bases, leaving 10 bases of the junction unmatched.

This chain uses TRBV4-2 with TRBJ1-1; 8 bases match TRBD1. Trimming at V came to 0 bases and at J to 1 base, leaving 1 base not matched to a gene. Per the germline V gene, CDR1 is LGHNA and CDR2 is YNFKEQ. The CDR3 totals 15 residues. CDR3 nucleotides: TGTGCCAGCAGCCAAGAGGGACAGGCGAACACTGAAGCTTTCTTT. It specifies CASSQEGQANTEAFF.

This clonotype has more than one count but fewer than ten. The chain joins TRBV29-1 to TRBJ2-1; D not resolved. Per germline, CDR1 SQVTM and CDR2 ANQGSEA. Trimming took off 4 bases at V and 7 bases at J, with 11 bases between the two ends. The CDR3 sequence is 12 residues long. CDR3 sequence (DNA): TGCAGCGTTGCCAGCGCCGAGAATGAGCAGTTCTTC. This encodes CSVASAENEQFF.

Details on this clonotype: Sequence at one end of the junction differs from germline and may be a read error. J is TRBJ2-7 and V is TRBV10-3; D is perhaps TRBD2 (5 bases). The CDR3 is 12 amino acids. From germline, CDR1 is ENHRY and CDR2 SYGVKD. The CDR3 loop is CAIKEGPWEQYF. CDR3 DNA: TGTGCAATCAAAGAGGGCCCCTGGGAGCAGTACTTC.

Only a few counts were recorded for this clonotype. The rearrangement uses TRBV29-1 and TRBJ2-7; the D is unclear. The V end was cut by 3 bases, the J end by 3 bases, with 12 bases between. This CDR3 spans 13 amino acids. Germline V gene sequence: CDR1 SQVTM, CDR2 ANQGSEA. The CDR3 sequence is CSVEVGFNYEQYF. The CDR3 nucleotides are TGCAGCGTTGAGGTGGGATTTAACTACGAGCAGTACTTC.

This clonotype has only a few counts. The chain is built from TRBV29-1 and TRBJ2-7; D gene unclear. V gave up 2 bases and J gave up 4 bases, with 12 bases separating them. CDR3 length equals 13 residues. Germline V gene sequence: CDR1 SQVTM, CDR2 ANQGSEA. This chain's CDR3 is CSVEFGRPYEQYF. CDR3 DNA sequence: TGCAGCGTTGAATTTGGCAGGCCATACGAGCAGTACTTC.